The 8 T cell receptor beta chains given below trace back to one sample, sequenced in a study of T cell responses to AZD1222 COVID-19 vaccine. Clones were sequenced by immunoSEQ multiplex PCR, and TCRdb holds only the in-frame ones, with some missing. The sample carries approximately 120,000 clones, 80% to 95% recorded once. The sequenced sample was peripheral blood, obtained on day 0 of AZD1222 vaccination. These receptors were collected from an adult in good health.

This clone showed up just once. This chain uses TRBV27 with TRBJ2-1; 15 bases are a match to TRBD2. Germline V gene lookup returns CDR1 MNHEY and CDR2 SMNVEV (reference sequence). CDR3 length equals 16 residues. Trimming cost V 6 bases and J 8 bases; bases outside gene matches: 8. CDR3 nucleotide sequence: TGTGCCAGCAGCCAGAGGACTAGCGGGAGGGCCCATGAGCAGTTCTTC. Translating gives CASSQRTSGRAHEQFF.

The CDR3 nucleotides are TGTGCCAGCAGCCGATATCTCTCCTACAATGAGCAGTTCTTC. This translates into CASSRYLSYNEQFF. The chain has TRBV3-1 (or the pseudogene TRBV3-2) and TRBJ2-1; the D is unclear. The ends were cut back, 4 bases at V and 0 bases at J, with 7 bases in the middle. CDR1 is LGHDT and CDR2 is YNNKEL in the germline V gene (reference sequence). The CDR3 totals 14 residues.

The CDR3 nucleotides are TGTGCCAGCTCACGCGGTACGGAGGGCACTGAAGCTTTCTTT. Translation: CASSRGTEGTEAFF. The chain uses TRBV18 and TRBJ1-1; D is unresolved. Germline assignment: CDR1 KGHSH and CDR2 LQKENI. The CDR3 covers 14 residues. The V gene lost 4 bases and the J gene lost 4 bases, with 13 bases spanning the gap. Looking up the rest from reference TRBV18 and TRBJ1-1 gives the full variable domain: NAGVMQNPRHLVRRRGQEARLRCSPMKGHSHVYWYRQLPEEGLKFMVYLQKENIIDESGMPKERFSAEFPKEGPSILRIQQVVRGDSAAYFCASSRGTEGTEAFFGQGTRLTVV.

The chain couples TRBV7-3 to TRBJ2-3; 8 nucleotides line up with TRBD1. With 6 bases clipped from V and 5 bases from J, the junction kept 7 bases outside the gene matches. The CDR3 consists of 14 residues. Germline CDR1 is SGHTA and CDR2 is FQGTGA. The CDR3 DNA follows: TGTGCCAGCAGAAGACAGGGGACGGGAGATACGCAGTATTTT. The encoded protein is CASRRQGTGDTQYF.

In DNA form, the CDR3 reads TGTGCCAGCAGCTTAGAGGCACTACCGGGGTGGGGCACTGAAGCTTTCTTT. Its protein product is CASSLEALPGWGTEAFF. The V call is TRBV7-9, the J call TRBJ1-1; D uncertain. The CDR3 is 17 amino acids. With 1 base removed from V and 4 bases from J, the gap between germline ends came to 19 bases. Germline V lookup: CDR1 SEHNR, CDR2 FQNEAQ (reference sequence).

CDR3 region: CASSAQPGRHYNEQFF. The DNA of the CDR3 is TGTGCCAGCAGTGCCCAGCCGGGGCGGCACTACAATGAGCAGTTCTTC. The chain uses TRBV27 and TRBJ2-1; D may be TRBD1 or TRBD2 (5 bases each). Germline CDR1 reads MNHEY; CDR2 reads SMNVEV (reference sequence). This CDR3 contains 16 residues. V lost 5 bases and J lost 3, with 17 bases in between.

The J gene is TRBJ2-7, the V gene TRBV7-2; unclear D gene. V shed 1 base and J shed 3 bases, with 7 bases lying between them. The CDR3 loop spans 13 amino acids. Per the germline V gene, CDR1 is SGHTA and CDR2 is FQGNSA. The CDR3 loop is CASSLGSGYEQYF. CDR3 in DNA: TGTGCCAGCAGCTTAGGATCTGGCTACGAGCAGTACTTC.

The rearrangement joins TRBV19 to TRBJ2-3; D ambiguous. With 1 base removed from V and 2 bases from J, the gap between germline ends came to 13 bases. Germline V gene lookup returns CDR1 LNHDA and CDR2 SQIVND (reference sequence). The CDR3 sequence is 16 residues long. The CDR3 protein is CASSIGGSMDTDTQYF. For the CDR3, the DNA is TGTGCCAGTAGTATAGGTGGGTCGATGGACACAGATACGCAGTATTTT.